Included here is one TCR beta chain sequence, with context. Antigen specificity is unknown. These data come from a study of lymphopenia after photon versus proton radiotherapy. General study findings and limits: Oligoclonal CD8+ Temra expansion after nadir drove photon patients' diversity drop. Only patients who died were analyzed for survival; proton advantage is unproven. Relative stability marked proton patients; photon patients lost diversity and naive cells.

Sequenced by immunoSEQ multiplex PCR; TCRdb stores in-frame clones only, minus some. Seen here are more than 60,000 clones, around 88% observed once, and the top ten hold 2% to 3%. This TCR was recovered from a man in his forties or fifties with gastric cancer. This sample comprised peripheral blood, obtained from a patient treated with photon-based radiotherapy.

The CDR3 nucleotides read TGTGCCAGCAGCTTGGGCTCCAGCTCCTACGAGCAGTACTTC. Encoded protein: CASSLGSSSYEQYF. The rearrangement uses TRBV5-6 and TRBJ2-7, with D uncertain. CDR3 length equals 14 residues. Per germline, CDR1 SGHDT and CDR2 YYEEEE. Trimming removed 0 bases at V and 0 bases at J, with 7 bases between.